A selection of T cell receptor beta chains follows, all from one sample in a study of neurological immune-mediated disorders. Each CDR3 protein gets one entry after TCRdb re-called the 5' RACE reads with MiXCR. The sample records roughly 16,000 distinct CDR3 sequences, about 15% being singletons. What was sequenced was PBMCs. These receptors all come from a man aged 60 to 69 with HTLV-1-associated myelopathy (HAM/TSP). CDR3s include the opening cysteine and the closing phenylalanine or tryptophan. A D gene is named only where the DNA matches it firmly. Clone size is not always given. Where it is, it says once, few, many or a class for expanded clones.

J	size	D	V	DNA	CDR3
TRBJ2-5	many	TRBD2	TRBV7-9	TGTGCCAGCAGCGGGTTCGCCTTAGCGGGGGGAGAGACCCAGTACTTC	CASSGFALAGGETQYF
TRBJ1-1	many	-	TRBV20-1	TGCAGTGCGGCACAGGGAGGGGCCCCAGAGAGGGCTTTCTTT	CSAAQGGAPERAFF
TRBJ1-4	-	-	TRBV20-1	TGCAGTGCTAGAGAGGGGGGTTGGGAAAAACTGTTTTTT	CSAREGGWEKLFF
TRBJ1-5	many	-	TRBV6-5	TGTGCCAGCAGTTACGCGGGGGCCAATCAGCCCCAGCATTTT	CASSYAGANQPQHF
TRBJ1-1	many	-	TRBV20-1	TGCAGTGCTAGGCGCGTTGAAGCTTTCTTT	CSARRVEAFF
TRBJ2-1	many	TRBD2	TRBV4-2	TGTGCCAGCAGCCAAGCACTAGCGGTGGGTGAGCAGTTCTTC	CASSQALAVGEQFF
TRBJ2-7	many	-	TRBV5-1	TGCGCCAGCAGCTTGGGGCCTTCCGGCTCCTACGAGCAGTACTTC	CASSLGPSGSYEQYF
TRBJ1-5	many	-	TRBV29-1	TGCAGCGTTGGAGAAATTGGTCAGCCCCAGCATTTT	CSVGEIGQPQHF
TRBJ2-4	many	TRBD1	TRBV7-2	TGTGCCAGCAGCTTAGCGGGAACCGGGACAGCCAGAAACATTCAGTACTTC	CASSLAGTGTARNIQYF
TRBJ2-2	many	-	TRBV5-1	TGCGCCAGCAGCTTGGGTCAGGGCTACACCGGGGAGCTGTTTTTT	CASSLGQGYTGELFF
TRBJ2-2	many	-	TRBV29-1	TGCAGCGTCGACGGAGAAAGGGCCACCGGGGAGCTGTTTTTT	CSVDGERATGELFF
TRBJ1-4	many	TRBD1	TRBV28	TGTGCCAGCAGTTTACCACAGGGGGCAGGAGAAAAACTGTTTTTT	CASSLPQGAGEKLFF
TRBJ1-5	many	TRBD1	TRBV20-1	TGCAGTGCTAGAGGGGGGACAGGGGGCTTCAATCAGCCCCAGCATTTT	CSARGGTGGFNQPQHF
TRBJ2-5	many	TRBD2	TRBV7-2	TGTGCCAGCAGCCTTATAGCGGGGAGCCAAGAGACCCAGTACTTC	CASSLIAGSQETQYF
TRBJ2-7	many	TRBD2	TRBV3-1	TGTGCCAGCAGCCTTCTGGGACTAGCGGCCGAGCAGTACTTC	CASSLLGLAAEQYF
TRBJ2-4	many	-	TRBV12-5	TGTGCTAGTTTTGGGGGGACGAACATTCAGTACTTC	CASFGGTNIQYF
TRBJ1-2	many	-	TRBV6-1	TGTGCCAGCAGTGAAGGAGGGGGTCTGGACTATGGCTACACCTTC	CASSEGGGLDYGYTF
TRBJ2-1	many	TRBD2	TRBV7-3	TGTGCCAGCAGCTCCGGACTAGCGGGGGCCCTGGGAGAGCAGTTCTTC	CASSSGLAGALGEQFF
TRBJ2-3	-	-	TRBV11-1	TGTGCCAGCAGCCCTAGACATGAAGATACGCAGTATTTT	CASSPRHEDTQYF
TRBJ1-1	many	-	TRBV20-1	TGCAGTGCTCTTACAGGGAACACTGAAGCTTTCTTT	CSALTGNTEAFF
TRBJ1-2	-	-	TRBV5-8	TGTGCCAGCAGCTTTGGCAGGGTGAACCATGGCTACAACTTC	CASSFGRVNHGYNF
TRBJ2-1	once	-	TRBV7-2	TGTGCCAACAGCTCAATGTTGGGGGTGGGGGGCTCCTACAATGAGCAGTTCTTC	CANSSMLGVGGSYNEQFF
TRBJ2-7	-	-	TRBV5-1	TGCGCCAGCATACCCTCGCCCGGGACATCGTTCCACGAGCAGTACTTC	CASIPSPGTSFHEQYF
TRBJ1-6	medium-sized	-	TRBV10-1	TGCGCCAGCAGTGAGTCGGGGTCACCCCTCCACTTT	CASSESGSPLHF
TRBJ2-5	many	-	TRBV6-2/TRBV6-3	TGTGCCAGCTTTCCGGGTAGAGGGCAAGAGACCCAGTACTTC	CASFPGRGQETQYF
TRBJ1-2	many	-	TRBV10-3	TGTGCCATCAGTGAGTCTCAGAGTGGCTACACCTTC	CAISESQSGYTF
TRBJ2-3	-	-	TRBV5-1	TGCGCCAGCAGCTTGGACACGGAGGGATATACGCAGTATTTT	CASSLDTEGYTQYF
TRBJ1-1	many	-	TRBV9	TGTGCCAGCAGCGCCTCCTTTAACACTGAAGCTTTCTTT	CASSASFNTEAFF
TRBJ2-2	large	TRBD2	TRBV5-1	TGCGCCAGCAGCGCTGCGGGGGGCACCGGGGAGCTGTTTTTT	CASSAAGGTGELFF
TRBJ1-5	many	-	TRBV12-3/TRBV12-4	TGTGCCAGCAGTTTAAAGGGCAGCGGGGGTGGCAATCAGCCCCAGCATTTT	CASSLKGSGGGNQPQHF
TRBJ1-1	-	-	TRBV9	TGTGCCAGCAGCGTCGGCGGGGGGGCCGGTGAAGCTTTCTTT	CASSVGGGAGEAFF
TRBJ2-7	many	-	TRBV5-1	TGCGCCAGCAGCACCGGGACCGGCGAGCAGTACTTC	CASSTGTGEQYF
TRBJ1-6	-	-	TRBV2	TGTGCCAGCGGGGGGACGGATAATTCACCCCTCCACTTT	CASGGTDNSPLHF
TRBJ1-2	many	-	TRBV12-3/TRBV12-4	TGTGCCAGCAGTCAGGGGCCCTTAAGGGGCTACACCTTC	CASSQGPLRGYTF
TRBJ2-7	medium-sized	-	TRBV7-9	TGTGCCAGCATCAAGAACCGGGACGGAGACTACGAGCAGTACTTC	CASIKNRDGDYEQYF
TRBJ1-6	-	-	TRBV20-1	TGCAGTGCCCCGTGGGAGCAATTTAATTCACCCCTCCACTTT	CSAPWEQFNSPLHF
TRBJ1-2	medium-sized	-	TRBV9	TGTGCCAGCGGCAGGACGTCAGCCCGGGGGGAGGGCTACACCTTC	CASGRTSARGEGYTF
TRBJ2-7	-	TRBD1	TRBV5-6	TGTGCCAGCAGCCGACCGGGACAGGGACCCTACGAGCAGTACTTC	CASSRPGQGPYEQYF
TRBJ2-1	many	-	TRBV27	TGTGCCAGCAGTTTATCATGGGTCTCCTACAATGAGCAGTTCTTC	CASSLSWVSYNEQFF
TRBJ2-3	many	-	TRBV20-1	TGCAGTGCTAGAGAAGGGACTCTCCATACGCAGTATTTT	CSAREGTLHTQYF
TRBJ1-1	-	-	TRBV5-6	TGTGGCAGCAGCCCCTACCCACTTTGCCGCGACGCTTTCTTT	CGSSPYPLCRDAFF
TRBJ2-3	many	-	TRBV6-2/TRBV6-3	TGTGCCAGCAGTTACTCGAGGCTGACCACAGATACGCAGTATTTT	CASSYSRLTTDTQYF
TRBJ2-2	many	-	TRBV20-1	TGCAGTGCTGAGACCCGCACCGGGGAGCTGTTTTTT	CSAETRTGELFF
TRBJ2-2	many	TRBD2	TRBV9	TGTGCCAGCAGCGTAGATGGCGGGGGTGAGAACACCGGGGAGCTGTTTTTT	CASSVDGGGENTGELFF
TRBJ2-2	-	-	TRBV7-8	TGTGCCAGCAGTCAGCTGCGGATTACCGGGGATCTGTTTTTT	CASSQLRITGDLFF
TRBJ1-2	many	TRBD1	TRBV2	TGTGCCAGCAGAAGAGGGGACAGGGTCTATGGCTACACCTTC	CASRRGDRVYGYTF
TRBJ1-5	many	-	TRBV10-2	TGCGCCAGCAGTGAGGGCTCCTATAGCAATCAGCCCCAGCATTTT	CASSEGSYSNQPQHF
TRBJ2-2	many	-	TRBV12-3/TRBV12-4	TGTGCCAGCAGTCAGGGGCCGGAGGGGGAGCTGTTTTTT	CASSQGPEGELFF
TRBJ2-6	few	TRBD2	TRBV7-9	TGTGCCAGCATTTCCCGGGGGGGACCTGGGGCCAACGTCCTGACTTTC	CASISRGGPGANVLTF
TRBJ2-5	many	TRBD2	TRBV12-3/TRBV12-4	TGTGCCAGCAGTTTAGGGAGTAGCGGGGGGCCAGAGACCCAGTACTTC	CASSLGSSGGPETQYF
TRBJ2-3	many	-	TRBV5-1	TGCGCCAGCAGCTTGGGGACTAACACAGATACGCAGTATTTT	CASSLGTNTDTQYF
TRBJ2-5	many	TRBD2	TRBV11-2	TGTGCCAGCAGCCCAGGAGTGACTAGCGGCCAAGAGACCCAGTACTTC	CASSPGVTSGQETQYF
TRBJ2-2	medium-sized	-	TRBV12-3/TRBV12-4	TGTGCCAGCAGTTTACAGGGGAAGGGCGGGGAGCTGTTTTTT	CASSLQGKGGELFF
TRBJ1-2	many	TRBD1	TRBV7-2	TGTGCCAGCAGCTTAGGACAGGGGGCCAACTATGGCTACACCTTC	CASSLGQGANYGYTF
TRBJ2-1	medium-sized	-	TRBV11-2	TGTGCCAGCAGCTTTAGCGAGAACAATGAGCAGTTCTTC	CASSFSENNEQFF
TRBJ1-1	many	-	TRBV5-1	TGCGCCAGCAGCTTGGCCCTGGGACAACACGCTCCTCCTCGAACCTATAAGGGAGCTTTCTTT	CASSLALGQHAPPRTYKGAFF
TRBJ1-5	many	-	TRBV5-6	TGTGCCAGCGCCGGGGGGGGTGGCAATCAGCCCCAGCATTTT	CASAGGGGNQPQHF
TRBJ2-7	many	-	TRBV29-1	TGCAGCGTTGACTTCAGCCAAGGGGACGAGCAGTACTTC	CSVDFSQGDEQYF
TRBJ2-5	many	-	TRBV12-3/TRBV12-4	TGTGCCAGCAGGGCCGACAGCGCGGAGACCCAGTACTTC	CASRADSAETQYF
TRBJ2-1	many	-	TRBV7-2	TGTGCCAGCAGCTTAGTAGCCTACAATGAGCAGTTCTTC	CASSLVAYNEQFF